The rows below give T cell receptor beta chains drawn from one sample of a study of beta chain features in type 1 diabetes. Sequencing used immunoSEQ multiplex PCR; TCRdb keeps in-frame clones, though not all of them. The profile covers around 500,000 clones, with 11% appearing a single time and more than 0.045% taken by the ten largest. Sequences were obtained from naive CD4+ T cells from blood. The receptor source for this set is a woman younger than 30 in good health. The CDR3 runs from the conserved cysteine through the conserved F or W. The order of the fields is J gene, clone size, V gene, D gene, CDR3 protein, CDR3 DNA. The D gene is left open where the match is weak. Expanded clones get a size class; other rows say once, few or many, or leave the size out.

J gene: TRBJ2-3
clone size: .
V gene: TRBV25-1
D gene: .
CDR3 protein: CASRYRSGTPISTDTQYF
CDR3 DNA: TGTGCCAGCAGATACCGATCCGGTACGCCTATAAGCACAGATACGCAGTATTTT

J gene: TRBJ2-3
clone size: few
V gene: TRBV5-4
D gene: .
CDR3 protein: CASSLAPPRPTDTQYF
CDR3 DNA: TGTGCCAGCAGCTTGGCGCCACCCCGGCCCACAGATACGCAGTATTTT

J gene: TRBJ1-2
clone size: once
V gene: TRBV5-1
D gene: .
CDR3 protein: CASSRTGPDNYGYTF
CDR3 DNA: TGCGCCAGCAGCCGTACAGGGCCGGATAACTATGGCTACACCTTC

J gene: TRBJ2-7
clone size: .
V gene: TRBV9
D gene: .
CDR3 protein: CASSVGWSSYEQYF
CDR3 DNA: TGTGCCAGCAGCGTAGGCTGGTCCTCCTACGAGCAGTACTTC

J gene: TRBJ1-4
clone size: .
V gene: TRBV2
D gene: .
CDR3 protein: CASRLRNEKLFF
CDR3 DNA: TGTGCCAGCCGCCTGAGGAATGAAAAACTGTTTTTT

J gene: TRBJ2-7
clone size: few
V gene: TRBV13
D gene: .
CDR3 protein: CASSPSSRSQGSPYEQYF
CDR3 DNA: TGTGCCAGCAGCCCCTCTTCCCGGTCACAGGGCTCCCCCTACGAGCAGTACTTC

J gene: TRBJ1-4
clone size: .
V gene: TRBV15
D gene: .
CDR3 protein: CATSPGRVNEKLFF
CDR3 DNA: TGTGCCACCAGCCCCGGCAGGGTCAATGAAAAACTGTTTTTT

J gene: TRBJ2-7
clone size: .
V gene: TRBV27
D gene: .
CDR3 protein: CASSWSGALYEQYF
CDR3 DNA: TGTGCCAGCAGTTGGTCGGGAGCACTCTACGAGCAGTACTTC

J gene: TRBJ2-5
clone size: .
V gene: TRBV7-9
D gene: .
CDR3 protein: CAGRGMSETQYF
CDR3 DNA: TGTGCCGGAAGGGGGATGTCAGAGACCCAGTACTTC

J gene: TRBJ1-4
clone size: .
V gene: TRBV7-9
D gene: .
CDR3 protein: CASSLDRLNEKLFF
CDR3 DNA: TGTGCCAGCAGCTTAGACAGGCTAAATGAAAAACTGTTTTTT

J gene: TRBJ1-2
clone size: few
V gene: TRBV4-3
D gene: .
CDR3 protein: CASSQDGTSYGYTF
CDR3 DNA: TGCGCCAGCAGCCAAGATGGGACGAGCTATGGCTACACCTTC

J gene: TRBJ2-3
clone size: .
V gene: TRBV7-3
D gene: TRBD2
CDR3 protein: CASSLTGGQFTDTQYF
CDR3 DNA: TGTGCCAGCAGCTTAACGGGAGGGCAGTTCACAGATACGCAGTATTTT

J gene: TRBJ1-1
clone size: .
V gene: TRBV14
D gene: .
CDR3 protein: CASSPRRFWANTEAFF
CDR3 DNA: TGTGCCAGCAGCCCAAGGCGTTTTTGGGCGAACACTGAAGCTTTCTTT

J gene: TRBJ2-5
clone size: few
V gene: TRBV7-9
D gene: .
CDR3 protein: CASSNGWSGPAETQYF
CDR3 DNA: TGTGCCAGCAGCAATGGGTGGTCGGGGCCGGCAGAGACCCAGTACTTC

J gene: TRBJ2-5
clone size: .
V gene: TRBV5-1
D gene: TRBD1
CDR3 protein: CASSPRGRAETQYF
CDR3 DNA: TGCGCCAGCAGCCCCAGGGGGCGCGCAGAGACCCAGTACTTC

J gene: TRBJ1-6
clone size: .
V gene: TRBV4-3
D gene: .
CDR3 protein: CASSQSRQGRPLHF
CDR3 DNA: TGCGCCAGCAGCCAGAGTAGGCAGGGCCGTCCCCTCCACTTT

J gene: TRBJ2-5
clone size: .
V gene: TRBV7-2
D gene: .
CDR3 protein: CASSPMETQYF
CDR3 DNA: TGTGCCAGCAGCCCGATGGAGACCCAGTACTTC

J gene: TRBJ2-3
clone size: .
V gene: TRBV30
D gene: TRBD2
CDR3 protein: CAWRLAGSGGRDTQYF
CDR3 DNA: TGTGCCTGGAGGCTAGCGGGCTCTGGAGGTAGAGATACGCAGTATTTT

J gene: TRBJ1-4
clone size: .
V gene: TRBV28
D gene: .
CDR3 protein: CASSLGGPEREKLFF
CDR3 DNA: TGTGCCAGCAGTTTAGGAGGTCCGGAAAGGGAAAAACTGTTTTTT

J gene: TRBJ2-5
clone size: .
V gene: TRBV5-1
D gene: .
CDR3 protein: CASSLSGLETQYF
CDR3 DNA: TGCGCCAGCAGCTTGTCAGGGTTGGAGACCCAGTACTTC

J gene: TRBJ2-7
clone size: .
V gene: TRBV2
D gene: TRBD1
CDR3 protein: CASRGDRGPSYEQYF
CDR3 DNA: TGTGCCAGCAGAGGGGACAGGGGACCCTCCTACGAGCAGTACTTC

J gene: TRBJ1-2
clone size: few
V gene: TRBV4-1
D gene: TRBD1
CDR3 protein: CASSQQQGAIPYGYTF
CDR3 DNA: TGCGCCAGCAGCCAGCAACAGGGGGCAATACCCTATGGCTACACCTTC

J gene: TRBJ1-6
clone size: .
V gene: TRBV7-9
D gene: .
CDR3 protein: CASSPSNSPLHF
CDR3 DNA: TGTGCCAGCAGCCCCAGTAATTCACCCCTCCACTTT

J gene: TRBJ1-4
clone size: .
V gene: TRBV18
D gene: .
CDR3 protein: CASSPKMENEKLFF
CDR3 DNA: TGTGCCAGCTCACCGAAGATGGAGAATGAAAAACTGTTTTTT